A selection of T cell receptor beta chains follows, all from one sample in a study of PD-L1 blockade in urothelial cancer. Generated by immunoSEQ multiplex PCR, the TCRdb table keeps only in-frame clones and is missing some. Of approximately 34,000 clones listed, 65% to 90% are singletons. The sample in question was PBMCs, obtained around atezolizumab (anti-PD-L1) treatment. The receptors come from a man aged 55 to 69 with urothelial cancer. Both conserved end residues are part of each CDR3. D genes are given only for firm matches. Where a row states a size, it is once, few, many or the class of an expanded clone; other rows omit it.

V gene: TRBV7-3; clone size: -; J gene: TRBJ1-1; D gene: TRBD1; CDR3 protein: CASSLTPDRENTEAFF; CDR3 DNA: TGTGCCAGCAGCTTAACCCCCGACAGGGAAAACACTGAAGCTTTCTTT
V gene: TRBV18; clone size: -; J gene: TRBJ2-1; D gene: TRBD2; CDR3 protein: CASSQSGGAKVEQFF; CDR3 DNA: TGTGCCAGCTCGCAAAGCGGGGGGGCTAAGGTTGAGCAGTTCTTC
V gene: TRBV6-5; clone size: -; J gene: TRBJ1-1; D gene: TRBD1; CDR3 protein: CASRAGQGNTEAFF; CDR3 DNA: TGTGCCAGCAGAGCGGGACAGGGGAACACTGAAGCTTTCTTT
V gene: TRBV19; clone size: -; J gene: TRBJ1-4; D gene: TRBD1; CDR3 protein: CASRLTGGREKLFF; CDR3 DNA: TGTGCCAGTAGACTGACAGGGGGCCGCGAAAAACTGTTTTTT
V gene: TRBV9; clone size: few; J gene: TRBJ1-5; D gene: -; CDR3 protein: CASSVADSNQPQHF; CDR3 DNA: TGTGCCAGCAGCGTAGCAGATAGCAATCAGCCCCAGCATTTT
V gene: TRBV5-6; clone size: -; J gene: TRBJ1-2; D gene: -; CDR3 protein: CASSLAGGTKIYGYTF; CDR3 DNA: TGTGCCAGCAGCTTGGCCGGGGGGACCAAAATTTATGGCTACACCTTC
V gene: TRBV5-1; clone size: -; J gene: TRBJ2-5; D gene: TRBD2; CDR3 protein: CASSFTTSGGQETQYF; CDR3 DNA: TGCGCCAGCAGCTTCACTACTAGCGGGGGGCAAGAGACCCAGTACTTC
V gene: TRBV7-2; clone size: -; J gene: TRBJ2-7; D gene: TRBD2; CDR3 protein: CASSLGLARYEQYF; CDR3 DNA: TGTGCCAGCAGCTTAGGACTAGCTAGATACGAGCAGTACTTC
V gene: TRBV18; clone size: medium-sized; J gene: TRBJ2-7; D gene: TRBD1; CDR3 protein: CASSPRPGQGYSEQYF; CDR3 DNA: TGTGCCAGCTCACCACGACCGGGACAGGGATACAGCGAGCAGTACTTC
V gene: TRBV21-1; clone size: -; J gene: TRBJ2-7; D gene: -; CDR3 protein: CASSKTSGGRDFYEQYF; CDR3 DNA: TGTGCCAGCAGCAAGACTAGCGGGGGGCGGGACTTCTACGAGCAGTACTTC
V gene: TRBV5-1; clone size: -; J gene: TRBJ2-1; D gene: TRBD2; CDR3 protein: CASSPGGASIYNEQFF; CDR3 DNA: TGCGCCAGCAGCCCGGGGGGGGCCAGCATCTACAATGAGCAGTTCTTC
V gene: TRBV7-6; clone size: -; J gene: TRBJ2-3; D gene: TRBD2; CDR3 protein: CASSLARTSGSLYTQYF; CDR3 DNA: TGTGCCAGCAGCTTAGCTCGGACTAGCGGGAGCCTGTATACGCAGTATTTT
V gene: TRBV7-2; clone size: -; J gene: TRBJ2-7; D gene: -; CDR3 protein: CASSPPSFSEQYF; CDR3 DNA: TGTGCCAGCAGCCCCCCTAGCTTCTCCGAGCAGTACTTC
V gene: TRBV6-6; clone size: -; J gene: TRBJ2-3; D gene: -; CDR3 protein: CAGGPVTDTQYF; CDR3 DNA: TGTGCCGGCGGCCCAGTTACAGATACGCAGTATTTT
V gene: TRBV7-2; clone size: -; J gene: TRBJ2-2; D gene: -; CDR3 protein: CASSPWQGSGGELFF; CDR3 DNA: TGTGCCAGCAGCCCCTGGCAGGGGTCGGGCGGGGAGCTGTTTTTT